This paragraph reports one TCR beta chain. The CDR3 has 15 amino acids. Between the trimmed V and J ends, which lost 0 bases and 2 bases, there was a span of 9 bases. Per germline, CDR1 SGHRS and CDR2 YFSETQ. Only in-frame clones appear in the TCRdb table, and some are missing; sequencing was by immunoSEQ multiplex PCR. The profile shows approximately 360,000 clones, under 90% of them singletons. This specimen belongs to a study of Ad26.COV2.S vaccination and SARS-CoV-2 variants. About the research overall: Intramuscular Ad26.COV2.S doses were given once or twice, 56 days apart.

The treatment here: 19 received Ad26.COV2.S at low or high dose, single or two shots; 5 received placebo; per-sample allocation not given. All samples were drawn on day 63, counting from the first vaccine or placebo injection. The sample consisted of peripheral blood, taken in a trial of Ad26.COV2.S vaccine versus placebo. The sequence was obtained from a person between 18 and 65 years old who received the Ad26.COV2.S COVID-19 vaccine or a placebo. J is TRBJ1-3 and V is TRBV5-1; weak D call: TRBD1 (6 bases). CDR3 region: CASSLDRVAGNTIYF. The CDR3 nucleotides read TGCGCCAGCAGCTTGGACAGGGTCGCTGGAAACACCATATATTTT.